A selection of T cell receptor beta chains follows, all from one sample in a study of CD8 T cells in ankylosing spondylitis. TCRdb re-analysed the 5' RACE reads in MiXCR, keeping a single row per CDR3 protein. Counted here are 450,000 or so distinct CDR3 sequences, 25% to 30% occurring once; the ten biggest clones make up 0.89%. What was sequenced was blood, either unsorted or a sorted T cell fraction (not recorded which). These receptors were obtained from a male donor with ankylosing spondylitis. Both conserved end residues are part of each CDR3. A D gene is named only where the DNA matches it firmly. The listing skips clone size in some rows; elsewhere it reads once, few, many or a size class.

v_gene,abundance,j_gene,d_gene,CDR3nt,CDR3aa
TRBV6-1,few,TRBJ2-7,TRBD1,TGTGCCAGCAGGCGGACAGGGGGAACCTACGAGCAGTACTTC,CASRRTGGTYEQYF
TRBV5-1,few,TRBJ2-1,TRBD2,TGCGCCAGCAGCTTGGAACTAGCGGGGGGGAAGTTCTTC,CASSLELAGGKFF
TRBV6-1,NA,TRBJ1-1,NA,TGTGCCAGCGACGTGGGTGACAGGAACACTGAAGCTTTCTTT,CASDVGDRNTEAFF
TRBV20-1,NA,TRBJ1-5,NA,TGCAGTGCTATTAGGACACCTAATCAGCCCCAGCATTTT,CSAIRTPNQPQHF
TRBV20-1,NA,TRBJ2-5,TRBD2,TGCAGTGCTATTCGGCCTAGCGGGAGATTTAGGGCCCAGTACTTC,CSAIRPSGRFRAQYF
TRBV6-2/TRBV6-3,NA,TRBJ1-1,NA,TGTGCCAGCAGCCTGTATTCTGAAGCTTTCTTT,CASSLYSEAFF
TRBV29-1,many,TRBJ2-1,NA,TGCAGCGTCGTGACACGGGTTGGGGAGCAGTTCTTC,CSVVTRVGEQFF
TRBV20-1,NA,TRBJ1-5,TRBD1,TGCAGTGCCCAGGGGGGGATCGGACAGCCCCAGCATTTT,CSAQGGIGQPQHF
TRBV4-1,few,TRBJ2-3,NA,TGCGCCAGCAGCCAAGAAGCGACCACAGATACGCAGTATTTT,CASSQEATTDTQYF
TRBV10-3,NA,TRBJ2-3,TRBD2,TGTGCCATCAGTGAGGTATTAGCGGGAGTAGATACGCAGTATTTT,CAISEVLAGVDTQYF
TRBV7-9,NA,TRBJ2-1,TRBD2,TGTGCCAGCAGCCCCGCTTTTGGGCTAGCGGGAGTCAATGAGCAGTTCTTC,CASSPAFGLAGVNEQFF
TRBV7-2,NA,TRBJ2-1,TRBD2,TGTGCCAGCAGCCCAGGCGGGAGGCAGAGTTACAATGAGCAGTTCTTC,CASSPGGRQSYNEQFF
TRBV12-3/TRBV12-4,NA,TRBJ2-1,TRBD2,TGTGCCAGCAGATTGGGGACTAGCGCGACCAATGAGCAGTTCTTC,CASRLGTSATNEQFF
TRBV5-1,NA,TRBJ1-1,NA,TGCGCCAGCAGCTTCAGGGGAGGGTCGGTGAACACTGAAGCTTTCTTT,CASSFRGGSVNTEAFF
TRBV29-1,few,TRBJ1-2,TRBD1,TGCAGCGTTGGAAGCTCCCGGGACAGGGGGCAAGGCTACACCTTC,CSVGSSRDRGQGYTF
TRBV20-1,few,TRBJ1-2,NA,TGCAGTGCTATCCCGACGGGGTTTTATGGCTACACCTTC,CSAIPTGFYGYTF
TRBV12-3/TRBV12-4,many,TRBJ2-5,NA,TGTGCCAGCAGCCGCCGGGAGACCCAGTACTTC,CASSRRETQYF